The rows below give T cell receptor beta chains drawn from one sample of a study of long-term antiretroviral therapy in people with HIV. TCRdb's table, derived via immunoSEQ multiplex PCR, lists solely in-frame clones and lacks some. The profile shows tens of thousands of clones, roughly 87% of them singletons. The sample consisted of unsorted PBMCs, taken 0.4 years after starting antiretroviral therapy. These receptors all come from a man over 45 with HIV. The CDR3 runs from the conserved cysteine through the conserved F or W. D genes are given only for firm matches. The size entry is marked missing in some rows and otherwise reads once, few, many or a size class.

J	V	size	D	CDR3	DNA
TRBJ1-2	TRBV29-1	-	-	CSVASGAGYTF	TGCAGCGTTGCATCCGGGGCTGGCTACACCTTC
TRBJ2-3	TRBV5-1	-	TRBD2	CASSLAPSGGTNTQYF	TGCGCCAGCAGCTTGGCCCCTAGCGGGGGTACGAATACGCAGTATTTT
TRBJ1-3	TRBV7-2	-	-	CASSLGGTTSGNTIYF	TGTGCCAGCAGCTTAGGCGGGACAACCTCTGGAAACACCATATATTTT
TRBJ1-2	TRBV29-1	few	TRBD1	CSVVPPQGTSNYGYTF	TGCAGCGTTGTTCCCCCACAGGGGACCTCTAACTATGGCTACACCTTC
TRBJ1-5	TRBV5-1	-	TRBD1	CASSLGGGDQPQHF	TGCGCCAGCAGCCTGGGAGGGGGCGATCAGCCCCAGCATTTT
TRBJ2-2	TRBV19	-	-	CATTGQGGVGELFF	TGTGCGACGACCGGGCAGGGTGGGGTCGGGGAGCTGTTTTTT
TRBJ2-3	TRBV5-4	-	TRBD1	CASSPSTGGGTDTQYF	TGTGCCAGCAGCCCCTCGACAGGGGGTGGGACAGATACGCAGTATTTT
TRBJ2-5	TRBV6-1	once	TRBD1	CASSLGQAQETQYF	TGTGCCAGCAGTCTAGGACAGGCACAAGAGACCCAGTACTTC
TRBJ2-5	TRBV6-5	-	-	CASSYSRQVQETQYF	TGTGCCAGCAGTTACTCTAGACAGGTCCAAGAGACCCAGTACTTC
TRBJ1-1	TRBV7-2	-	TRBD1	CASSLGRTGNTEAFF	TGTGCCAGCAGCTTAGGCCGGACAGGGAACACTGAAGCTTTCTTT
TRBJ2-7	TRBV6-1	-	-	CASLEGTPSSYEQYF	TGTGCCAGCCTCGAAGGGACGCCGAGCTCCTACGAGCAGTACTTC
TRBJ1-4	TRBV19	-	-	CAIRDLNEKLFF	TGTGCCATCCGGGACCTTAATGAAAAACTGTTTTTT
TRBJ1-1	TRBV30	-	-	CAWSVGQFTEAFF	TGTGCCTGGAGTGTAGGACAATTCACTGAAGCTTTCTTT
TRBJ2-3	TRBV5-1	-	-	CASSPLSRGLDTQYF	TGCGCCAGCAGCCCGCTCTCGCGGGGATTAGATACGCAGTATTTT
TRBJ2-7	TRBV28	-	-	CASSNGQNFAYEQYF	TGTGCCAGCAGTAACGGACAGAATTTTGCCTACGAGCAGTACTTC
TRBJ1-2	TRBV29-1	medium-sized	TRBD1	CSVEVYRGNYGYTF	TGCAGCGTTGAAGTCTACAGGGGGAACTATGGCTACACCTTC
TRBJ1-2	TRBV11-2	-	-	CASSLDRGLTPFETF	TGTGCCAGCAGCTTAGATCGTGGGCTAACCCCATTTGAAACCTTC
TRBJ1-4	TRBV28	-	-	CASSLRGINEKLFF	TGTGCCAGCAGTTTAAGAGGGATTAATGAAAAACTGTTTTTT
TRBJ2-2	TRBV9	-	TRBD2	CASSVEGSGGWNTGELFF	TGTGCCAGCAGCGTAGAAGGTAGCGGGGGCTGGAACACCGGGGAGCTGTTTTTT
TRBJ1-5	TRBV30	-	-	CAWSVPAGGQPQHF	TGTGCCTGGAGTGTGCCGGCTGGCGGGCAGCCCCAGCATTTT
TRBJ2-7	TRBV13	-	TRBD2	CASSLAAGAYEQYF	TGTGCCAGCAGCTTAGCCGCGGGAGCCTACGAGCAGTACTTC
TRBJ2-1	TRBV6-1	-	-	CASNEGSWVQYRQFF	TGTGCCAGCAACGAAGGGAGTTGGGTACAATACCGACAGTTCTTC
TRBJ2-1	TRBV5-4	-	TRBD1	CASSFVQGGYDEQFF	TGTGCCAGCAGCTTCGTACAGGGGGGCTACGATGAGCAGTTCTTC
TRBJ1-3	TRBV5-1	-	-	CASRRTSVGSGNTIYF	TGCGCCAGCAGAAGGACCTCCGTGGGGTCTGGAAACACCATATATTTT
TRBJ1-1	TRBV5-1	-	-	CASSPRGAAAFF	TGCGCCAGCAGTCCCCGGGGGGCGGCAGCTTTCTTT
TRBJ1-2	TRBV30	-	-	CAWSASGAAYGYTF	TGTGCCTGGAGTGCCAGCGGGGCCGCGTATGGCTACACCTTC
TRBJ2-1	TRBV9	-	TRBD1	CASSGTGLNEQFF	TGTGCCAGCAGCGGGACAGGGCTAAATGAGCAGTTCTTC
TRBJ1-1	TRBV28	-	-	CASSPSQVEAFF	TGTGCCAGCAGCCCTTCACAGGTTGAAGCTTTCTTT
TRBJ1-1	TRBV7-9	-	TRBD1	CASSQRPGQGIDTEAFF	TGTGCCAGCAGCCAAAGACCGGGACAGGGAATTGACACTGAAGCTTTCTTT
TRBJ2-1	TRBV6-6	-	-	CANQPGPSLF	TGTGCCAACCAACCGGGACCCAGCCTCTTC
TRBJ2-5	TRBV29-1	-	-	CSTTSRQETQYF	TGCAGCACAACTAGCAGACAAGAGACCCAGTACTTC
TRBJ1-2	TRBV11-2	-	-	CASSLVPLNYGYTF	TGTGCCAGCAGCTTAGTTCCGTTGAACTATGGCTACACCTTC
TRBJ2-6	TRBV11-2	-	-	CASSPRMRKGVLGANVLTF	TGTGCCAGCAGCCCCAGAATGCGGAAAGGGGTGCTTGGGGCCAACGTCCTGACTTTC
TRBJ1-5	TRBV2	-	-	CASSGTRDQPQHF	TGTGCCAGCAGTGGGACACGAGATCAGCCCCAGCATTTT
TRBJ1-3	TRBV7-2	few	TRBD1	CASSFRRQGTGNTIYF	TGTGCCAGCAGCTTCCGTCGACAGGGAACTGGAAACACCATATATTTT
TRBJ2-7	TRBV7-9	-	TRBD1	CASSSTGQYLYEQYF	TGTGCCAGCAGCTCCACGGGACAGTACCTATACGAGCAGTACTTC
TRBJ2-3	TRBV4-1	once	-	CASSQDPGVDTQYF	TGCGCCAGCAGCCAAGATCCGGGAGTAGATACGCAGTATTTT
TRBJ1-5	TRBV5-8	-	TRBD1	CASSRQGAQPQHF	TGTGCCAGCAGCCGGCAGGGGGCTCAGCCCCAGCATTTT
TRBJ1-4	TRBV11-2	-	TRBD1	CASSRDRGPIRSEKLFF	TGTGCCAGCAGCCGCGACAGGGGGCCCATTAGGAGTGAAAAACTGTTTTTT
TRBJ1-2	TRBV7-2	few	-	CASSSQGWRYGYTF	TGTGCCAGCAGCTCGCAGGGGTGGAGATATGGCTACACCTTC
TRBJ1-1	TRBV7-6	-	-	CASSPRAGDTEAFF	TGTGCCAGCAGCCCCCGAGCTGGGGATACTGAAGCTTTCTTT
TRBJ1-5	TRBV5-5	-	-	CASSLDVNQPQHF	TGTGCCAGCAGCCTTGATGTCAATCAGCCCCAGCATTTT
TRBJ2-3	TRBV7-2	-	TRBD2	CASSYPPGGGSTDTQYF	TGTGCCAGCAGCTACCCGCCCGGGGGGGGGTCCACAGATACGCAGTATTTT
TRBJ1-5	TRBV19	medium-sized	-	CASSIGWQPQHF	TGTGCCAGTAGTATAGGTTGGCAGCCCCAGCATTTT
TRBJ2-7	TRBV19	-	TRBD1	CASKGTGYEQYF	TGTGCCAGTAAAGGGACAGGCTACGAGCAGTACTTC